The 7 T cell receptor beta chains below were found in one sample sequenced in a study of shared clonotypes between healthy human individuals. Profiling relied on immunoSEQ multiplex PCR, and the TCRdb table lists in-frame clones only, not all of them. Here the sample spans 2.3 million or so clones, approximately 95% being singletons. Sequencing was done on a sample of naive CD4+ T cells from PBMCs. Subset in this sample: CD45RA+ positively selected. These receptors were obtained from a man between 18 and 35 years old in good health. Some clones in this sample may be carry-over from other donors' samples.

The rearrangement uses TRBV7-2 and TRBJ2-3, with 7 bases fitting TRBD1. There are 18 residues in the CDR3. The junction had 14 bases not matched to a gene; V was cut back by 2 bases and J by 3 bases. CDR1 and CDR2 from the germline V gene are SGHTA and FQGNSA. The CDR3 bases are TGTGCCAGCAGCTTAAGACCGACAGGGTCGGGGAATACAGATACGCAGTATTTT. Translated: CASSLRPTGSGNTDTQYF.

V usage is TRBV9 and J usage is TRBJ2-2, with TRBD1 matching over 7 bases. CDR1 and CDR2 (germline): SGDLS, YYNGEE. V was clipped by 2 bases and J by 2 bases; unmatched bases: 9. CDR3 length: 17 residues. CDR3 nucleotides: TGTGCCAGCAGCGTCGGAAGACAGGGCCCAAACACCGGGGAGCTGTTTTTT. This gives the protein CASSVGRQGPNTGELFF.

The chain carries TRBV6-6 and TRBJ2-1; 9 positions match TRBD2. Germline CDR1 MNHNY, CDR2 SVGAGI (reference sequence). This CDR3 region has 16 residues. V gave up 2 bases and J gave up 9 bases; unmatched junction bases: 11. DNA of the CDR3: TGTGCCAGCAGTTACCCCCAGGCGACTAGCGGTAGTGAGCAGTTCTTC. Protein: CASSYPQATSGSEQFF.

The gene calls are TRBV7-3 and TRBJ2-1, with 9 nucleotides matching TRBD2. The V and J ends lost 1 base and 7 bases, in that order; junction bases with no gene match: 8. The CDR3 extends over 16 amino acids. Looked up from germline, CDR1 is SGHTA and CDR2 is FQGTGA. In nucleotides, the CDR3 is TGTGCCAGCAGCTTAAGCTTTCGCGGACTAGCGAATGAGCAGTTCTTC. This translates into CASSLSFRGLANEQFF. The complete variable domain, with remaining parts taken from reference TRBV7-3 and TRBJ2-1, reads GAGVSQTPSNKVTEKGKYVELRCDPISGHTALYWYRQSLGQGPEFLIYFQGTGAADDSGLPNDRFFAVRPEGSVSTLKIQRTERGDSAVYLCASSLSFRGLANEQFFGPGTRLTVL.

The chain has TRBV5-1 and TRBJ2-3; 10 nucleotides line up with TRBD2. Germline CDR1 SGHRS, CDR2 YFSETQ. V trimming: 9 bases; J trimming: 3 bases; junction bases outside the gene matches: 7. The CDR3 runs 14 residues. The CDR3 loop reads CATTSGRGTDTQYF. The DNA of the CDR3 is TGCGCCACTACAAGCGGGAGGGGGACAGATACGCAGTATTTT.

This clone was observed once. The J gene is TRBJ2-3, the V gene TRBV6-4; 8 positions agree with TRBD2. CDR1 and CDR2 from the germline V gene are MRHNA and SNTAGT. V was pared by 2 bases and J by 8 bases, with 9 bases of the junction left unmatched. The length of the CDR3 is 15 residues. The CDR3 is CASSDRLAGSTTQYF. Here the CDR3 DNA reads TGTGCCAGCAGTGACAGGCTAGCGGGTTCCACTACGCAGTATTTT.

Written as DNA, the CDR3 is TGTGCCATCAGTGGCGGGACAGAGCAGTTCTTC. It specifies CAISGGTEQFF. The V gene is TRBV10-3, the J gene TRBJ2-1, with D perhaps being TRBD1 or TRBD2 (6 bases each). Germline CDR1 is ENHRY and CDR2 is SYGVKD. V was clipped by 4 bases and J by 10 bases, with 8 bases between them. There are 11 residues in the CDR3.